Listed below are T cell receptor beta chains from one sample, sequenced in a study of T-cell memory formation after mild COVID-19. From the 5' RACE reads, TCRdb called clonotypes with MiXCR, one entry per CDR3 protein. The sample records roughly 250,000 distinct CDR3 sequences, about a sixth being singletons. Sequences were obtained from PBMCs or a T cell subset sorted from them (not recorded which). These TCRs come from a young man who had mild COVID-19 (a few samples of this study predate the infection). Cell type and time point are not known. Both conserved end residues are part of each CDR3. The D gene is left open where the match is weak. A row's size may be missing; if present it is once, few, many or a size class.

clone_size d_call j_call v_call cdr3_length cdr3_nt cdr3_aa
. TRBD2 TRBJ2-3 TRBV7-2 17 TGTGCCAGCAGCTTAGCGGCAAGCGGGGGGGCCGCAGATACGCAGTATTTT CASSLAASGGAADTQYF
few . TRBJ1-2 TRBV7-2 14 TGTGCCAGCAGCTTAGCAGGGACACACTATGGCTACACCTTC CASSLAGTHYGYTF
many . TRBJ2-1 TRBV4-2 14 TGTGCCAGCAGCAGCGACGGCTCCTACAATGAGCAGTTCTTC CASSSDGSYNEQFF
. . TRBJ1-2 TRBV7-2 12 TGTGCCAGCAGCTTACGGACCTATGGCTACACCTTC CASSLRTYGYTF
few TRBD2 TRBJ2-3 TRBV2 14 TGTGCCAGCGGGACTAGCGGGGGGATAGATACGCAGTATTTT CASGTSGGIDTQYF
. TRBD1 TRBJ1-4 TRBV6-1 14 TGTGCCAGTACTCATGGGACAGCCGTTGAAAAACTGTTTTTT CASTHGTAVEKLFF
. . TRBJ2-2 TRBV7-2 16 TGTGCCAGCAGCTTAGAGGGACTTTTAAACACCGGGGAGCTGTTTTTT CASSLEGLLNTGELFF
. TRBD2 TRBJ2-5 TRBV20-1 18 TGCAGTGCTACGGACTCCGGGACTAGCGGGGGTACGGGTGAGACCCAGTACTTC CSATDSGTSGGTGETQYF
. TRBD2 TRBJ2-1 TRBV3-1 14 TGTGCCAGCAGCCGGGGGACGGGGGGCAATGAGCAGTTCTTC CASSRGTGGNEQFF
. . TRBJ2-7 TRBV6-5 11 TGTGCCAGCAGCTACAGGGACGAGCAGTACTTC CASSYRDEQYF
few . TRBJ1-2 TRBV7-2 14 TGTGCCAGCAGCTTAGACGGGGGAGGCTATGGCTACACCTTC CASSLDGGGYGYTF
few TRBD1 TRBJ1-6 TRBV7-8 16 TGTGCCAGCAGCAAACTTCCCGGGACAGAGAATTCACCCCTCCACTTT CASSKLPGTENSPLHF
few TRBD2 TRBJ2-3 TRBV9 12 TGTGCCAGCAGCGCCGGGACTAGACAGCAGTATTTT CASSAGTRQQYF
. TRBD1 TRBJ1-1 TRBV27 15 TGTGCCAGCAGTTTTCTTCGGACAGGGCAGACTGAAGCTTTCTTT CASSFLRTGQTEAFF